This T cell receptor (beta chain) was recovered during a study of T cells in Graves' hyperthyroidism and ophthalmopathy. Study-wide results and limits: Blood also contained most expanded thyroid clonotypes above 0.001.

This CDR3 is built from 15 residues. CDR1 SGHTA and CDR2 FQGNSA come from the germline V gene. With V trimmed by 4 bases and J by 9 bases, 10 bases remained unmatched. Lactation, pregnancy, other autoimmune disease or uncontrolled infection led to exclusion of patients. The sample holds a few counts of this clonotype. What it binds is unknown. What was amplified from RNA transcripts were TCR beta CDR3 regions. TCR CDR3 underwent first-round RT-PCR with the HTBI primer set. TCRdb recomputed calls from the multiplex PCR reads with MiXCR, one row per CDR3 protein. The sample records some 690,000 distinct CDR3 sequences, 15% to 20% being singletons.

The specimen sequenced was blood. This rearrangement joins TRBV7-2 to TRBJ2-1, with 9 bases identical to TRBD2. The TCR originated in a man in his fifties or sixties with Graves' hyperthyroidism. As DNA, the CDR3 is TGTGCCAGCAGCTCCTCCGGGACTAGCTGGGGTGAGCAGTTCTTC. Protein sequence: CASSSSGTSWGEQFF. The complete variable domain, with remaining parts taken from reference TRBV7-2 and TRBJ2-1, reads GAGVSQSPSNKVTEKGKDVELRCDPISGHTALYWYRQSLGQGLEFLIYFQGNSAPDKSGLPSDRFSAERTGGSVSTLTIQRTQQEDSAVYLCASSSSGTSWGEQFFGPGTRLTVL.